The clone carrying this T cell receptor beta chain is deemed medium-sized (0.01 to 0.1%). The protocol was immunoSEQ multiplex PCR, while the TCRdb copy is restricted to in-frame clones and leaves out a portion. The sample has some 98,000 clones; just under 85% are singletons. The data belong to a study of OX40 agonist ivuxolimab in advanced cancers. The CDR3 covers 14 residues. V lost 7 bases and J lost 3; bases outside the gene matches: 5. Germline V lookup: CDR1 MNHEY, CDR2 SVGAGI. The chain has TRBV6-5 and TRBJ1-3; 8 nucleotides agree with TRBD1. Sequencing used CD4+ or CD8+ T cells sorted from blood, obtained in a trial of the OX40 agonist ivuxolimab. This receptor was obtained from an adult with an advanced solid tumor such as melanoma, head and neck, liver or kidney cancer. CDR3 DNA: TGTGCCAGCACTACAGGGGGAAGTGGAAACACCATATATTTT. Protein: CASTTGGSGNTIYF.